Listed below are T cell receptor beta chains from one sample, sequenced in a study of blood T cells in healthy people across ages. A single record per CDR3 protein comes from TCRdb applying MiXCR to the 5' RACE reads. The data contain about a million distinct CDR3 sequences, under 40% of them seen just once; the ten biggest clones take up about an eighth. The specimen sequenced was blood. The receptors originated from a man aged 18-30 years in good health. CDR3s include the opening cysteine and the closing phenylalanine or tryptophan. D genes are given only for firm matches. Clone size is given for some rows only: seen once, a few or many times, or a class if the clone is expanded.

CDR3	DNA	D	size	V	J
CASKGQKDIQYF	TGTGCCAGCAAGGGGCAGAAGGACATTCAGTACTTC	-	-	TRBV6-5	TRBJ2-4
CASSEVGEGSPLHF	TGTGCCAGCAGTGAGGTCGGGGAAGGTTCACCCCTCCACTTT	-	-	TRBV25-1	TRBJ1-6
CASMPTESRNEKLFF	TGTGCCAGCATGCCAACAGAGTCCCGAAATGAAAAACTGTTTTTT	-	-	TRBV6-6	TRBJ1-4
CASSLGQAIQPQHF	TGTGCCAGCAGTTTAGGACAGGCTATTCAGCCCCAGCATTTT	-	-	TRBV12-3/TRBV12-4	TRBJ1-5
CSVEGDVYYGYTF	TGCAGCGTTGAAGGTGACGTTTACTATGGCTACACCTTC	-	few	TRBV29-1	TRBJ1-2
CASSFWSGPNTEAFF	TGTGCCAGCAGTTTTTGGTCAGGGCCGAACACTGAAGCTTTCTTT	-	-	TRBV27	TRBJ1-1
CAPRYPPTVFGANVLTF	TGTGCCCCCAGGTACCCCCCAACGGTGTTTGGGGCCAACGTCCTGACTTTC	-	-	TRBV10-3	TRBJ2-6
CASSQDYRGTPSPLHF	TGCGCCAGCAGCCAGGATTATAGGGGGACCCCGTCACCCCTCCACTTT	-	-	TRBV4-3	TRBJ1-6
CASSRDSRPHTQYF	TGTGCCAGCAGCCGGGACTCCCGCCCACATACGCAGTATTTT	-	-	TRBV7-9	TRBJ2-3
CASSLWSGSGVANQPQHF	TGTGCCAGCAGTTTATGGAGTGGGTCCGGGGTAGCCAATCAGCCCCAGCATTTT	-	-	TRBV27	TRBJ1-5
CASSFRQEAYGYTF	TGTGCCAGCAGTTTCCGTCAGGAAGCCTATGGCTACACCTTC	-	-	TRBV27	TRBJ1-2
CASSPIGGTNTEAFF	TGCGCCAGCAGCCCCATCGGGGGCACGAACACTGAAGCTTTCTTT	-	-	TRBV5-1	TRBJ1-1
CASRVDFQRDTQYF	TGTGCCAGCAGAGTAGACTTCCAGCGAGATACGCAGTATTTT	-	-	TRBV12-3/TRBV12-4	TRBJ2-3
CASSENPYYGCTF	TGTGCCAGCAGTGAAAATCCTTACTATGGCTGCACCTTC	-	-	TRBV6-1	TRBJ1-2
CASSPLGGRRNQPQHF	TGTGCCAGCAGTCCCCTGGGGGGCAGACGTAATCAGCCCCAGCATTTT	-	-	TRBV12-3/TRBV12-4	TRBJ1-5
CASSPLAERNQPQHF	TGTGCCAGCAGCCCCCTGGCAGAACGCAATCAGCCCCAGCATTTT	-	-	TRBV27	TRBJ1-5
CASRARGITDTQYF	TGTGCCAGCAGGGCTCGTGGGATCACAGATACGCAGTATTTT	-	-	TRBV5-6	TRBJ2-3
CASSFLGGQLDQPQHF	TGTGCCAGCAGTTTTTTAGGGGGACAGTTAGATCAGCCCCAGCATTTT	TRBD1	-	TRBV28	TRBJ1-5
CAISQGRGPSYEQYF	TGCGCCATCAGCCAAGGAAGGGGGCCTTCCTACGAGCAGTACTTC	TRBD1	-	TRBV4-3	TRBJ2-7
CATSRDGGQAYEQYF	TGTGCCACCAGCAGAGATGGGGGGCAGGCCTACGAGCAGTACTTC	-	-	TRBV15	TRBJ2-7
CASSLGRYNSPLHF	TGTGCCAGCTCCCTGGGTCGCTATAATTCACCCCTCCACTTT	-	-	TRBV18	TRBJ1-6
CASSLAQGARETQYF	TGTGCCAGCAGTTTAGCTCAGGGGGCGCGGGAGACCCAGTACTTC	TRBD1	-	TRBV12-3/TRBV12-4	TRBJ2-5
CASSVAAGWYNEQFF	TGTGCCAGCAGCGTAGCGGCAGGGTGGTACAATGAGCAGTTCTTC	-	-	TRBV9	TRBJ2-1
CASSRVNEETQYF	TGTGCCAGCAGTAGGGTAAATGAGGAGACCCAGTACTTC	-	-	TRBV6-2/TRBV6-3	TRBJ2-5
CASSVAGGSSYNEQYF	TGTGCCAGCAGCGTAGCCGGCGGTAGCTCCTACAATGAGCAGTACTTC	-	few	TRBV9	TRBJ2-7